Included here is one TCR beta chain sequence, with context. The sample has other DNA sequences that encode this CDR3 too. This record belongs to a study of blood T cell repertoires in COVID-19. Study overall: Acute and convalescent COVID-19 samples came from the United States, Italy and Spain. PBMCs, B-cell-depleted T cells, or T cells were the source of the cDNA or gDNA that made up the material.

Patients in Seattle were enrolled during active infection, then followed longitudinally. The CDR3 is made up of 13 amino acids. Germline assignment: CDR1 MNHNY and CDR2 SVGAGI (reference sequence). With 0 bases clipped from V and 7 bases from J, the junction kept 0 bases outside the gene matches. How the authors handled the data: Estimation of nucleated cell counts relied on the amplification of reference gene primers. Generated by immunoSEQ multiplex PCR, the TCRdb table keeps only in-frame clones and is missing some. V, J and clone size derive from that table, while D and trimming were established from the DNA sequence. The sample consists of about 300,000 clones, roughly 83% of them appearing once.

This chain links TRBV6-6 with TRBJ2-1; 7 positions agree with TRBD1. The TCR sequence derives from a human donor with COVID-19, enrolled during active disease. The donor label of this sample is uncertain. Input material: peripheral blood. Here the CDR3 DNA reads TGTGCCAGCAGTTACTCGACAGGGAATGAGCAGTTCTTC. Amino acid sequence: CASSYSTGNEQFF.